These T cell receptor beta chains were read from a single sample in a study of T cell responses to AZD1222 COVID-19 vaccine. Sequencing used immunoSEQ multiplex PCR; TCRdb keeps in-frame clones, though not all of them. The sample has some 150,000 clones; roughly 90% are singletons. The sample was peripheral blood, taken on day 0 of MenACWY control vaccination. All receptors derive from an adult in good health. CDR3s include the opening cysteine and the closing phenylalanine or tryptophan. Clone size is not always given. Where it is, it says once, few, many or a class for expanded clones.

V: TRBV9
size: NA
length: 15
CDR3: CASSMTSGGLDTQYF

V: TRBV4-1
size: few
length: 15
CDR3: CASSLGHRGPYGYTF

V: TRBV27
size: NA
length: 14
CDR3: CASSLGLAPDTQYF

V: TRBV6-5
size: NA
length: 13
CDR3: CASSYGGGTEAFF

V: TRBV24-1
size: NA
length: 16
CDR3: CATSDSSGNLPYEQYF

V: TRBV29-1
size: NA
length: 15
CDR3: CSVAGAFSSGNTIYF

V: TRBV11-2
size: NA
length: 15
CDR3: CASSLGAAARDTQYF

V: TRBV7-6
size: NA
length: 15
CDR3: CASSQNIGGNQPQHF

V: TRBV6-5
size: once
length: 15
CDR3: CASRTTARSGNTIYF

V: TRBV5-1
size: NA
length: 14
CDR3: CASSFLAESYEQYF

V: TRBV7-8
size: NA
length: 15
CDR3: CATQPRGKTNYGYTF

V: TRBV4-3
size: NA
length: 15
CDR3: CASSPRIGPRQTQYF

V: TRBV19
size: NA
length: 16
CDR3: CASSRVGGSGANVLTF

V: TRBV30
size: NA
length: 12
CDR3: CAWSPPGYEQYF

V: TRBV7-8
size: NA
length: 16
CDR3: CASSLGAGVVTDTQYF

V: TRBV3-1/TRBV3-2
size: NA
length: 14
CDR3: CASSQGRWSTEAFF

V: TRBV24-1
size: NA
length: 16
CDR3: CATSDLGGSSYNEQFF

V: TRBV6-1
size: NA
length: 12
CDR3: CASSEANYGYTF

V: TRBV7-6
size: NA
length: 16
CDR3: CASSYDSSAVYNEQFF

V: TRBV13
size: NA
length: 18
CDR3: CASSGGPAVLSYTDTQYF

V: TRBV18
size: NA
length: 14
CDR3: CASSPQGARTEAFF

V: TRBV5-1
size: NA
length: 12
CDR3: CASSLARGTIYF

V: TRBV7-3
size: NA
length: 16
CDR3: CASSPRDRVFPGELFF

V: TRBV5-5
size: NA
length: 15
CDR3: CASSLAGSKNSPLHF